This is a list of T cell receptor beta chains from one sample in a study of blood T cells in healthy people across ages. TCRdb reprocessed the 5' RACE reads via MiXCR and lists one record per CDR3 protein. The sample includes 750,000 to 1,000,000 distinct CDR3 sequences, 25% to 35% of them seen just once. The same sample was also studied in work on T cells of mothers and their children.

The sample was blood. The receptors originated from a woman in her 40s in good health. CDR3s include the opening cysteine and the closing phenylalanine or tryptophan. D genes are given only for firm matches. Size is stated for part of the rows, as once, few or many counts, or as a class when the clone is expanded.

J: TRBJ2-7
size: NA
V: TRBV5-1
D: TRBD1
CDR3: CASTSNAGTVSEQYF
DNA: TGCGCCAGCACCTCAAATGCCGGGACAGTAAGCGAGCAGTACTTC

J: TRBJ2-1
size: few
V: TRBV19
D: TRBD1
CDR3: CASSLHRGTDEQFF
DNA: TGTGCCAGTAGCTTACACAGGGGTACGGATGAGCAGTTCTTC

J: TRBJ2-3
size: NA
V: TRBV29-1
D: TRBD1
CDR3: CSVARGRDTQYF
DNA: TGCAGCGTTGCCAGGGGGAGAGATACGCAGTATTTT

J: TRBJ1-5
size: NA
V: TRBV9
D: NA
CDR3: CACSPDSNQPQHF
DNA: TGTGCCTGCTCCCCGGACAGCAATCAGCCCCAGCATTTT

J: TRBJ2-7
size: NA
V: TRBV29-1
D: TRBD1
CDR3: CSVANLPGQGTSYEQYF
DNA: TGCAGCGTTGCAAACCTTCCGGGACAGGGGACCTCCTACGAGCAGTACTTC

J: TRBJ1-5
size: NA
V: TRBV20-1
D: TRBD1
CDR3: CSASRDRNQPQHF
DNA: TGCAGTGCTAGCAGGGACAGAAATCAGCCCCAGCATTTT

J: TRBJ2-7
size: NA
V: TRBV20-1
D: NA
CDR3: CSARDRERITYEQYF
DNA: TGCAGTGCTAGAGATCGGGAGAGGATCACCTACGAGCAGTACTTC

J: TRBJ2-2
size: NA
V: TRBV6-2/TRBV6-3
D: NA
CDR3: CASRDTPTGELFF
DNA: TGTGCCAGCAGAGACACCCCCACCGGGGAGCTGTTTTTT

J: TRBJ1-4
size: few
V: TRBV12-3/TRBV12-4
D: NA
CDR3: CASSFWPSEKLFF
DNA: TGTGCCAGCAGTTTTTGGCCCAGTGAAAAACTGTTTTTT

J: TRBJ1-2
size: NA
V: TRBV16
D: TRBD1
CDR3: CASREAGTVIFGYTF
DNA: TGTGCCAGCAGAGAGGCCGGGACAGTAATTTTCGGCTACACCTTC

J: TRBJ1-5
size: NA
V: TRBV6-1
D: NA
CDR3: CASSELGGHYQPQHF
DNA: TGTGCCAGCAGTGAACTTGGGGGCCACTATCAGCCCCAGCATTTT

J: TRBJ2-1
size: NA
V: TRBV5-1
D: TRBD2
CDR3: CASSLGSSGSYNEQFF
DNA: TGCGCCAGCAGCTTGGGCTCTAGCGGCTCCTACAATGAGCAGTTCTTC

J: TRBJ1-5
size: NA
V: TRBV12-3/TRBV12-4
D: NA
CDR3: CASSAGGLRNQPQHF
DNA: TGTGCCAGCAGTGCGGGGGGGCTGAGGAATCAGCCCCAGCATTTT

J: TRBJ2-3
size: many
V: TRBV20-1
D: NA
CDR3: CSAKVYTDTQYF
DNA: TGCAGTGCTAAGGTCTACACAGATACGCAGTATTTT

J: TRBJ2-3
size: NA
V: TRBV10-2
D: TRBD2
CDR3: CASSESLAGVDTQYF
DNA: TGCGCCAGCAGTGAGTCCCTAGCGGGGGTGGATACGCAGTATTTT

J: TRBJ2-3
size: NA
V: TRBV2
D: TRBD2
CDR3: CASSRSGGAFGTDTQYF
DNA: TGTGCCAGCTCGAGAAGCGGGGGGGCGTTTGGCACAGATACGCAGTATTTT

J: TRBJ2-5
size: few
V: TRBV5-6
D: NA
CDR3: CASSLKGGKETQYF
DNA: TGTGCCAGCAGCTTGAAGGGGGGGAAAGAGACCCAGTACTTC

J: TRBJ1-5
size: few
V: TRBV12-3/TRBV12-4
D: NA
CDR3: CASTLGVGNQPQHF
DNA: TGTGCCAGCACCTTAGGGGTAGGAAATCAGCCCCAGCATTTT

J: TRBJ2-1
size: NA
V: TRBV6-2/TRBV6-3
D: TRBD2
CDR3: CASSYRSSGGIYEQFF
DNA: TGTGCCAGCAGTTACCGGAGTAGCGGGGGGATCTATGAGCAGTTCTTC

J: TRBJ2-5
size: NA
V: TRBV18
D: NA
CDR3: CASSPNQGTQYF
DNA: TGTGCCAGCTCACCAAACCAAGGGACCCAGTACTTC

J: TRBJ2-3
size: NA
V: TRBV7-2
D: TRBD2
CDR3: CASSPGLAGDTDTRYF
DNA: TGTGCCAGCAGCCCCGGGCTAGCGGGGGACACAGATACGCGGTATTTT

J: TRBJ2-5
size: many
V: TRBV10-3
D: TRBD2
CDR3: CAISDWTSGQETQYF
DNA: TGTGCCATCAGTGACTGGACTAGCGGGCAAGAGACCCAGTACTTC

J: TRBJ2-1
size: few
V: TRBV7-9
D: TRBD1
CDR3: CASSSPLPGQVEQFF
DNA: TGTGCCAGCAGCTCCCCGTTGCCGGGACAGGTTGAGCAGTTCTTC